This T cell receptor beta chain was obtained from a study of blood T cells in healthy people across ages. Study-wide context: Template switching caught about one barcoded beta molecule for each two T cells. Study-wide results and caveats: Per million T cells, TCR beta diversity dropped about linearly as age rose.

A second PCR of 7 to 11 cycles used a sample-barcoded 5' primer and a J-beta primer mix. The template-switch adaptor, which had 12 random nucleotides, put a tag on each cDNA molecule. Every sample gave at least 2.5 million paired-end reads containing CDR3. TCRdb reanalysed the 5' RACE reads using MiXCR and keeps one entry per CDR3 protein. The repertoire holds approximately 1,000,000 distinct CDR3 sequences, with over 35% as singletons. This clonotype was recorded a few times. The antigen is unknown. CDR3 length equals 16 residues. The germline V gene has CDR1 LNHDA and CDR2 SQIVND (reference sequence).

Sequencing was done on a sample of blood. The TCR sequence derives from a woman aged 60 to 75 in good health. The chain is built from TRBV19 and TRBJ2-7; 7 bases map to TRBD1. The J call is uncertain, as TRBJ2-5 better fits the DNA end. CDR3 nucleotides: TGTGCCAGTAGTCGCCAACCCGGGACAGAACAAGAGACCCAGTACTTC. This translates into CASSRQPGTEQETQYF.